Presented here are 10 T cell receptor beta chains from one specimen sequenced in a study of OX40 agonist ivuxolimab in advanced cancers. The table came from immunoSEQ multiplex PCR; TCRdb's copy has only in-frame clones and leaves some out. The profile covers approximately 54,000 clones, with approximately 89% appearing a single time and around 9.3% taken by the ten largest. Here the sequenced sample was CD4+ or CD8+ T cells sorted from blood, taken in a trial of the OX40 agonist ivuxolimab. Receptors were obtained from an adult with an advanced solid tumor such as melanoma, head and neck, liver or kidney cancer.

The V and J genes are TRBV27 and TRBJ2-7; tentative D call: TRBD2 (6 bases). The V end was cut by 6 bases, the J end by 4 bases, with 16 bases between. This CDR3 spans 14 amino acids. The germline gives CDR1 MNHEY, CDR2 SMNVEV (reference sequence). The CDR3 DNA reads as TGTGCCAGCAGCCTAGTGGGGGGAATTTACGAGCAGTACTTC. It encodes CASSLVGGIYEQYF.

The CDR3, as DNA: TGTGCCAGCAGTCTTGTGGGGACTAATGAAAAACTGTTTTTT. Amino acid sequence: CASSLVGTNEKLFF. The chain combines TRBV27 with TRBJ1-4; D not resolved. The CDR3 loop spans 14 amino acids. Per germline, CDR1 MNHEY and CDR2 SMNVEV (reference sequence). The V gene lost 5 bases and the J gene lost 2 bases, with 9 bases spanning the gap.

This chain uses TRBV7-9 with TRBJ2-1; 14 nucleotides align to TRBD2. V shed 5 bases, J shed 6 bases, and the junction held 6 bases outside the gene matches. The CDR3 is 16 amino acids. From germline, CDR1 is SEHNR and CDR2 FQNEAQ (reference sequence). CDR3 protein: CASSPPTSGRANEQFF. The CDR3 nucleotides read TGTGCCAGCAGCCCTCCGACTAGCGGGAGGGCCAATGAGCAGTTCTTC.

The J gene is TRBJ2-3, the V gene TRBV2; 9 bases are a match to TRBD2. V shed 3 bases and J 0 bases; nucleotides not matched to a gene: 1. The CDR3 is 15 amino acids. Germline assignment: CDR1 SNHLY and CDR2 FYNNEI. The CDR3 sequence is CASSEGLASTDTQYF. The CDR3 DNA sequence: TGTGCCAGCAGTGAGGGACTAGCCAGCACAGATACGCAGTATTTT.

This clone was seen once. For the CDR3, the DNA is TGTGCCAGCAGCGTAGGTTCGGCTTCGAACACCGGGGAGCTGTTTTTT. Protein product: CASSVGSASNTGELFF. The V call is TRBV9, the J call TRBJ2-2; no clear D gene. Germline CDR1 reads SGDLS; CDR2 reads YYNGEE. V dropped 0 bases and J dropped 0 bases, with 9 bases sitting between them. The CDR3 is 16 amino acids. Together with reference TRBV9 and TRBJ2-2, the CDR3 gives the full variable domain: DSGVTQTPKHLITATGQRVTLRCSPRSGDLSVYWYQQSLDQGLQFLIQYYNGEERAKGNILERFSAQQFPDLHSELNLSSLELGDSALYFCASSVGSASNTGELFFGEGSRLTVL.

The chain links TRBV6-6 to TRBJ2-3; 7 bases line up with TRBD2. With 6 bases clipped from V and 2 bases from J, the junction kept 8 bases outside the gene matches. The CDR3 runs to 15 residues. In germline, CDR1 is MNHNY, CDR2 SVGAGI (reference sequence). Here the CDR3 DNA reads TGTGCCAGCAGCCCCACTAGCGTTCTCACAGATACGCAGTATTTT. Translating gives CASSPTSVLTDTQYF.

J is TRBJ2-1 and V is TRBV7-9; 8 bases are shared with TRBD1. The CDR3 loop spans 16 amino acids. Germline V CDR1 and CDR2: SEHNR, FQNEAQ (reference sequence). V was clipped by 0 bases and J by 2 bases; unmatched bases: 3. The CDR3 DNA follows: TGTGCCAGCAGCTTAGCACAGGGGGAGGCCTACAATGAGCAGTTCTTC. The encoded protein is CASSLAQGEAYNEQFF. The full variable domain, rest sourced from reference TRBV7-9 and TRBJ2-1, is DTGVSQNPRHKITKRGQNVTFRCDPISEHNRLYWYRQTLGQGPEFLTYFQNEAQLEKSRLLSDRFSAERPKGSFSTLEIQRTEQGDSAMYLCASSLAQGEAYNEQFFGPGTRLTVL.

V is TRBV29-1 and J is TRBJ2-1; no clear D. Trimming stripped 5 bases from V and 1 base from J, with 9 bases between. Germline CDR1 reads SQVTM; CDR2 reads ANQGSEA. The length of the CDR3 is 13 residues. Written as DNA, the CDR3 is TGCAGCGTTATTCAGGAGTCCTACAATGAGCAGTTCTTC. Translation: CSVIQESYNEQFF.

CDR3 sequence: CAWSVRPDGYTF. The DNA of the CDR3 is TGTGCCTGGAGTGTACGGCCCGATGGCTACACCTTC. V is TRBV30 and J is TRBJ1-2; no clear D gene. The V end was cut by 0 bases, the J end by 6 bases, with 8 bases between. CDR3 length: 12 amino acids. In germline, CDR1 is GTSNPN, CDR2 SVGIG (reference sequence).

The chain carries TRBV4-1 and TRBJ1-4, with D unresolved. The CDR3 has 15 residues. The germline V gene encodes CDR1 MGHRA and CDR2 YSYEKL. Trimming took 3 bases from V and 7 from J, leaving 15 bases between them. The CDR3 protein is CASSQMPGLSEKLFF. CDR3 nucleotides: TGCGCCAGCAGCCAGATGCCCGGGCTGAGTGAAAAACTGTTTTTT.